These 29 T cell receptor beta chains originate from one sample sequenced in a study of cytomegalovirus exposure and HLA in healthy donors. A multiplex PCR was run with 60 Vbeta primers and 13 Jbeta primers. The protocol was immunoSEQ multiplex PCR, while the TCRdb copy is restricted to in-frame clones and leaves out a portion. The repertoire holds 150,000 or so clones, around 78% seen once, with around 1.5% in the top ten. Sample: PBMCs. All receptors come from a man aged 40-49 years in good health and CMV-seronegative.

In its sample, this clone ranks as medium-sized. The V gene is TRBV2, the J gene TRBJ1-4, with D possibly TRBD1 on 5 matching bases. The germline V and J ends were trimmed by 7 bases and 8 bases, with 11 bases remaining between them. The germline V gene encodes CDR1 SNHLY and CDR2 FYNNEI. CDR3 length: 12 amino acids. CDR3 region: CASISTGEKLFF. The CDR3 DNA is TGTGCCAGCATTTCTACAGGCGAAAAACTGTTTTTT. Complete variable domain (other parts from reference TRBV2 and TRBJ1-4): EPEVTQTPSHQVTQMGQEVILRCVPISNHLYFYWYRQILGQKVEFLVSFYNNEISEKSEIFDDQFSVERPDGSNFTLKIRSTKLEDSAMYFCASISTGEKLFFGSGTQLSVL.

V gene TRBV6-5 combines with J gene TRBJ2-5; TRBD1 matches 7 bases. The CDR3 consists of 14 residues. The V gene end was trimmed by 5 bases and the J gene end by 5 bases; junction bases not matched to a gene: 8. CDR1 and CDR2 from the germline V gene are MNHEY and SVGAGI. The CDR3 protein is CASSRGTGAETQYF. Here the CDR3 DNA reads TGTGCCAGCAGTCGCGGAACAGGGGCGGAGACCCAGTACTTC.

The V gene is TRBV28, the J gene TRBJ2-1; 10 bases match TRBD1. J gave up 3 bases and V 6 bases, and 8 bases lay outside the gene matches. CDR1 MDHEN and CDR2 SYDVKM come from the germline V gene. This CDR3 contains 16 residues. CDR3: CASRNGQGGRYNEQFF. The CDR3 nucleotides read TGTGCCAGCAGAAACGGACAGGGGGGACGCTACAATGAGCAGTTCTTC.

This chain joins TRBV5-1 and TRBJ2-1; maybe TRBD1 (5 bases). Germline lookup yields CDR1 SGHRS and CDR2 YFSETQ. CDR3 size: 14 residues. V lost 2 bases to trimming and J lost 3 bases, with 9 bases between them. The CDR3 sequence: CASSLSGFYNEQFF. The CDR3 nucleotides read TGCGCCAGCAGCTTATCAGGGTTCTACAATGAGCAGTTCTTC.

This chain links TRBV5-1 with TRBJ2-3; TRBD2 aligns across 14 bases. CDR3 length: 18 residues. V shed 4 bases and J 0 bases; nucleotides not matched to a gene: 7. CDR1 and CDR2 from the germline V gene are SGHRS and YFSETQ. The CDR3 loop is CASSRGTSGRDSTDTQYF. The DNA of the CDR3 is TGCGCCAGCAGCCGCGGGACTAGCGGGAGAGATAGCACAGATACGCAGTATTTT.

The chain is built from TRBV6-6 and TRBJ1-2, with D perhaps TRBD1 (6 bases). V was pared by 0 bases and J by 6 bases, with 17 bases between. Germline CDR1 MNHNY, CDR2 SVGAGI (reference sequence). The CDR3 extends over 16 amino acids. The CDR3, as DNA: TGTGCCAGCAGTTACTCGAAATCGGGGGGCGGTCATGGCTACACCTTC. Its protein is CASSYSKSGGGHGYTF.

CDR3 DNA: TGTGCCAGCAGCTTAGTCACAGGGGGACATAGCAATCAGCCCCAGCATTTT. The encoded protein is CASSLVTGGHSNQPQHF. The chain recombines TRBV7-9 with TRBJ1-5; 8 positions agree with TRBD1. CDR1 SEHNR and CDR2 FQNEAQ come from the germline V gene (reference sequence). This CDR3 has 17 residues. Germline trimming cut 1 base from V and 0 bases from J; bases unmatched to any gene: 5.

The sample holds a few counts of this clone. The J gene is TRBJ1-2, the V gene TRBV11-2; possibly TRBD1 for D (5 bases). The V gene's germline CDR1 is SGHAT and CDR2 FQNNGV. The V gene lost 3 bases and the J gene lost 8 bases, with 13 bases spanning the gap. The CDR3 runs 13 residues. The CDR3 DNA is TGTGCCAGCAGCTTCGGGGCTCGGGGGGGCTACACCTTC. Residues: CASSFGARGGYTF.

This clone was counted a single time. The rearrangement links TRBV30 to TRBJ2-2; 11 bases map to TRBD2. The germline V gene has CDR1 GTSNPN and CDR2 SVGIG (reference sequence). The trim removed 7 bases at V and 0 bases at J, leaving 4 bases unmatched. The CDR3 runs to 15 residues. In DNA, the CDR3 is TGTGCCTCGAATAGCGGGAGGGCGAACACCGGGGAGCTGTTTTTT. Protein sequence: CASNSGRANTGELFF. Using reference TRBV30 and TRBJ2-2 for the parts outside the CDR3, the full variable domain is SQTIHQWPATLVQPVGSPLSLECTVEGTSNPNLYWYRQAAGRGLQLLFYSVGIGQISSEVPQNLSASRPQDRQFILSSKKLLLSDSGFYLCASNSGRANTGELFFGEGSRLTVL.

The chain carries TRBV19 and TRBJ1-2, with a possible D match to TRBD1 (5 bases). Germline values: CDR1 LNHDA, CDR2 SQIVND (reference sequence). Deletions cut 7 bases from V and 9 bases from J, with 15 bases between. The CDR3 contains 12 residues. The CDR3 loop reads CASTESQGSYTF. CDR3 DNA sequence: TGTGCCAGTACAGAGTCTCAGGGCAGCTACACCTTC.

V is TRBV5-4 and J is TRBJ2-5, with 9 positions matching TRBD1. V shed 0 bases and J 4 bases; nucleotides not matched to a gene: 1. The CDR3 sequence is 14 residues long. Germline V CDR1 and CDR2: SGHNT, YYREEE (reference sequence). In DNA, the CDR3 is TGTGCCAGCAGCTTGGCGGACAGGGGAGAGACCCAGTACTTC. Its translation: CASSLADRGETQYF.

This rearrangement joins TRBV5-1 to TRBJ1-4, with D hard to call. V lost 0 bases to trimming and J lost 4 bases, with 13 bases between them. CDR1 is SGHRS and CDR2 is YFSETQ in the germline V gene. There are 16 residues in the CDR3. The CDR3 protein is CASSLAVAEGNEKLFF. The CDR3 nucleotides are TGCGCCAGCAGCTTGGCCGTCGCAGAGGGTAATGAAAAACTGTTTTTT.

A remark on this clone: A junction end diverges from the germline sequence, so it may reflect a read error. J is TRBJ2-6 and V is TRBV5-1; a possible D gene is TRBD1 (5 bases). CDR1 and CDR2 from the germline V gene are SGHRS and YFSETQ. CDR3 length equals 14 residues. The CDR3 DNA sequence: TGCGCCAGCAGCGATGAGTCTGGGGCCAACGGCCTGACTTTC. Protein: CASSDESGANGLTF.

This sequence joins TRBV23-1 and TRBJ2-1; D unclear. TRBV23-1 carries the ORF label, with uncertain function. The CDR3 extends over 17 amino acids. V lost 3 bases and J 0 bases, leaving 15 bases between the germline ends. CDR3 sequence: CASSHPARASSYNEQFF. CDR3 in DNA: TGCGCCAGCAGTCACCCCGCGAGAGCTAGCTCCTACAATGAGCAGTTCTTC.

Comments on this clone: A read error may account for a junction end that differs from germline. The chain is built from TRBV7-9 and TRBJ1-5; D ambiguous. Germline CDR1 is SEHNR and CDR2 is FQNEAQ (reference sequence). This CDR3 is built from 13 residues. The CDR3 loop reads CSSSPGDNQPQHF. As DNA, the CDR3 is TGTTCCAGCAGCCCCGGGGATAATCAGCCCCAGCATTTT.

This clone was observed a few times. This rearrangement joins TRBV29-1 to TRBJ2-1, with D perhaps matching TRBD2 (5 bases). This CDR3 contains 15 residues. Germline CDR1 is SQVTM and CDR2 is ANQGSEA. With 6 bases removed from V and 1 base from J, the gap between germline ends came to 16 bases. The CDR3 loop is CSVPPAEFSYNEQFF. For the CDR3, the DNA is TGCAGCGTCCCTCCAGCGGAGTTTTCCTACAATGAGCAGTTCTTC.

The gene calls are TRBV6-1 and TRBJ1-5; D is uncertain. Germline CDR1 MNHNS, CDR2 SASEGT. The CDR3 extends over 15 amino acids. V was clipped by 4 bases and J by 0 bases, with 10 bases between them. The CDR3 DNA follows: TGTGCCAGCAGTGCCCTAGTTGTTAGCAATCAGCCCCAGCATTTT. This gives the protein CASSALVVSNQPQHF.

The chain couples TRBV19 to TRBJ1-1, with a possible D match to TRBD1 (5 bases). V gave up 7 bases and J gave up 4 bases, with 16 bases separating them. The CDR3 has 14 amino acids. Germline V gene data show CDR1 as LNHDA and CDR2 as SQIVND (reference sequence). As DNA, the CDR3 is TGTGCCAGTAAGGGGATAGGGGCGTCCACTGAAGCTTTCTTT. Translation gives CASKGIGASTEAFF.

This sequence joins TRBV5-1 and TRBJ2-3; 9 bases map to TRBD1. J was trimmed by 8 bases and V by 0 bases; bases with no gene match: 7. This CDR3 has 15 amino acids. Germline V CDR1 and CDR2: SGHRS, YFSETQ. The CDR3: CASSLDGQGIGTQYF. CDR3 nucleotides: TGCGCCAGCAGCTTGGACGGACAGGGGATCGGTACGCAGTATTTT.

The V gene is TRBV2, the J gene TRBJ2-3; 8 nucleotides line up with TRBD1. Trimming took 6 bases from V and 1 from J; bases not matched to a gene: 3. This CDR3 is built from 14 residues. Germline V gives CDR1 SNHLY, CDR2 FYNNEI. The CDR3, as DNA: TGTGCCAGCAGGGACAGGGTGGGCACAGATACGCAGTATTTT. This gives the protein CASRDRVGTDTQYF. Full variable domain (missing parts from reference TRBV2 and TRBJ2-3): EPEVTQTPSHQVTQMGQEVILRCVPISNHLYFYWYRQILGQKVEFLVSFYNNEISEKSEIFDDQFSVERPDGSNFTLKIRSTKLEDSAMYFCASRDRVGTDTQYFGPGTRLTVL.

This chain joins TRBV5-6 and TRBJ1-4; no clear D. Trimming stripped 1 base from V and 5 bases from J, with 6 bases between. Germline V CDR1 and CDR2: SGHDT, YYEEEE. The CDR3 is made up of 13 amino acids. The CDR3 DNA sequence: TGTGCCAGCAGCTTGTACCGGAATGAAAAACTGTTTTTT. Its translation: CASSLYRNEKLFF.

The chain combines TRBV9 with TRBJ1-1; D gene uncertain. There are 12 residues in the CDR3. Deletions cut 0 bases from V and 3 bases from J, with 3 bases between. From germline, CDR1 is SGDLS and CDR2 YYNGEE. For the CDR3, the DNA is TGTGCCAGCAGCGTAGCCGACACTGAAGCTTTCTTT. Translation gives CASSVADTEAFF.

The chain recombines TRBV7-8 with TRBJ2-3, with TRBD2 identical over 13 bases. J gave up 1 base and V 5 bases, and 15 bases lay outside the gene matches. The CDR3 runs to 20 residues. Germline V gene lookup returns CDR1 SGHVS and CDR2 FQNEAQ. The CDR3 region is CASSPKGLAGFSLGTDTQYF. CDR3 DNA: TGTGCCAGCAGCCCAAAGGGACTAGCGGGATTTTCTTTGGGCACAGATACGCAGTATTTT.

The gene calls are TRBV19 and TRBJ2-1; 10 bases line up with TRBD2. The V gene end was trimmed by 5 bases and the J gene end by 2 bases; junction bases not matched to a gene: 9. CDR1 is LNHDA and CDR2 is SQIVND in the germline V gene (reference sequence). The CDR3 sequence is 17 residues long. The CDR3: CASSLIGLADTYNEQFF. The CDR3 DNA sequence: TGTGCCAGTAGTCTAATCGGACTAGCGGACACCTACAATGAGCAGTTCTTC.

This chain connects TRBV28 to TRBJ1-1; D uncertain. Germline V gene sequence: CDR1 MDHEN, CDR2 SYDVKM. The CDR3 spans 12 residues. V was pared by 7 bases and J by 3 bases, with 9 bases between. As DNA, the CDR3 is TGTGCCAGCAACCTCGAGGACACTGAAGCTTTCTTT. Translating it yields CASNLEDTEAFF. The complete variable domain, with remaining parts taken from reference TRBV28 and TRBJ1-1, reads DVKVTQSSRYLVKRTGEKVFLECVQDMDHENMFWYRQDPGLGLRLIYFSYDVKMKEKGDIPEGYSVSREKKERFSLILESASTNQTSMYLCASNLEDTEAFFGQGTRLTVV.

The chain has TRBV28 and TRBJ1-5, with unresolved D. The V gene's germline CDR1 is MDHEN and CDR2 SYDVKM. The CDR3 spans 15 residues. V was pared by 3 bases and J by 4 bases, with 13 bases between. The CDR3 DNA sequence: TGTGCCAGCAGTTTCGCGGCGCGGGGTAATCAGCCCCAGCATTTT. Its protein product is CASSFAARGNQPQHF.

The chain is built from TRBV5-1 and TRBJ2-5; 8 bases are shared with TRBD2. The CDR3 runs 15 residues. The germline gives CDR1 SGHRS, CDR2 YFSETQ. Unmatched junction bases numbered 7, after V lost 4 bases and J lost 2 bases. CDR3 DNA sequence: TGCGCCAGCAGCAAAATGACTAGCGCACAAGAGACCCAGTACTTC. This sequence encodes CASSKMTSAQETQYF.

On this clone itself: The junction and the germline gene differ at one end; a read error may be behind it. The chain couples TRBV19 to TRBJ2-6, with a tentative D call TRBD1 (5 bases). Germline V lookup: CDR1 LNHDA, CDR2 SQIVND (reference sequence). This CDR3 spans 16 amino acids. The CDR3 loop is CASSIVRGTGANGLTF. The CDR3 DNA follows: TGTGCCAGTAGTATAGTACGAGGTACTGGGGCCAACGGCCTGACTTTC.

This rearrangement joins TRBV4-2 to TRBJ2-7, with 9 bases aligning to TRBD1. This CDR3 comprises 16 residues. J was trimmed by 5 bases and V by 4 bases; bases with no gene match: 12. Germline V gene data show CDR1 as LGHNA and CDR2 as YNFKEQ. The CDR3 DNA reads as TGTGCCAGCAGCCCTCTTACGGGGACAGGGATAGACGAGCAGTACTTC. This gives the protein CASSPLTGTGIDEQYF.